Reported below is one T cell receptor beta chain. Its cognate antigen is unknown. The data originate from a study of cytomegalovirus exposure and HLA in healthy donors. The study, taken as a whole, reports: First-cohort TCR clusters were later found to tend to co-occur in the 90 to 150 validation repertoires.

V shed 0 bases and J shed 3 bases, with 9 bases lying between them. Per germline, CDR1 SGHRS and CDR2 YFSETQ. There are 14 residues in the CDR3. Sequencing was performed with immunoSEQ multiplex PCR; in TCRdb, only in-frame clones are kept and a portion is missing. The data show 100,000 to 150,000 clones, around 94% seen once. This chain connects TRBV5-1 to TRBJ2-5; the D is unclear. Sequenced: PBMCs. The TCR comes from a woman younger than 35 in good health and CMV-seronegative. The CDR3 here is CASSLGRIEETQYF. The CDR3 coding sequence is TGCGCCAGCAGCTTGGGCAGGATCGAAGAGACCCAGTACTTC.